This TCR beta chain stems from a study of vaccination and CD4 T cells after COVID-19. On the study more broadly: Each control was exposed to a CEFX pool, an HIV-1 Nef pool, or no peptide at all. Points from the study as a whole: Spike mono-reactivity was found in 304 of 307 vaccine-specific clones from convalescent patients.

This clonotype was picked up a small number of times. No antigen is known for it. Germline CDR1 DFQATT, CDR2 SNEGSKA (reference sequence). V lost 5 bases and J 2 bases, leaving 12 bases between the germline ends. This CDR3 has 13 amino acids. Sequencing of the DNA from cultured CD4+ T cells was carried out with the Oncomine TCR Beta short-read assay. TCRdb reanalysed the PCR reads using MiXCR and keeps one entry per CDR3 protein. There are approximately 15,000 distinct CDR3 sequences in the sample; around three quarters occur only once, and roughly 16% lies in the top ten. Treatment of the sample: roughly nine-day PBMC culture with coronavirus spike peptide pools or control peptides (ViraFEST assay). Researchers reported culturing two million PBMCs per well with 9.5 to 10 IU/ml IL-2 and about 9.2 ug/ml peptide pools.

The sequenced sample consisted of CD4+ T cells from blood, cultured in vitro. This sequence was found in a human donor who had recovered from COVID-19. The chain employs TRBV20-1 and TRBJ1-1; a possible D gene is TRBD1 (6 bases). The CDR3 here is CSAGGHHNTEAFF. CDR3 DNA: TGCAGTGCTGGGGGCCATCATAACACTGAAGCTTTCTTT.